In this sample, the clone carrying this TCR beta chain turned up a few times. The sample belongs to a study of Graves' ophthalmopathy and Graves' hyperthyroidism. The CDR3 runs 18 residues. V was clipped by 1 base and J by 2 bases; unmatched bases: 10. The germline CDR1 and CDR2 sequences are SGHVS and FQNEAQ. The study amplified TCR beta CDR3 regions using RNA transcripts. The first-round RT-PCR employed HTBI primers together with the Qiagen OneStep RT-PCR kit. A multiplex PCR was then performed as the second round. TCRdb fed the multiplex PCR reads into MiXCR, producing one record per CDR3 protein. The sample gives about 480,000 distinct CDR3 sequences, over 13% of which show up once; about 10% is in the top ten.

The sequence was collected from a woman in her 30s with Graves' ophthalmopathy. The J gene is TRBJ1-5, the V gene TRBV7-8; TRBD1 agrees at 8 bases. The source material was blood. The CDR3 loop reads CASSLGSGGAIGNQPQHF. The DNA of the CDR3 is TGTGCCAGCAGCTTAGGTTCAGGGGGCGCGATTGGCAATCAGCCCCAGCATTTT.